This T cell receptor beta chain was captured in a study of shared clonotypes between healthy human individuals. The CDR3 consists of 18 residues. V gave up 5 bases and J gave up 0 bases; unmatched junction bases: 7. Germline values: CDR1 LNHDA, CDR2 SQIVND (reference sequence). Assay: immunoSEQ multiplex PCR; the TCRdb copy retains only in-frame clones and omits some. The sample has millions of clones, roughly nine tenths seen once. V is TRBV19 and J is TRBJ1-4; TRBD1 agrees at 12 bases. This receptor was identified in a man in his late teens or twenties in good health. Sequencing input: naive CD4+ T cells sorted from blood. This sample's subset: CD45RA+ positively selected. CDR3 sequence: CASSAGQGALTTNEKLFF. The CDR3 DNA reads TGTGCCAGTAGTGCGGGACAGGGGGCTCTCACAACTAATGAAAAACTGTTTTTT.